A selection of T cell receptor beta chains follows, all from one sample in a study of T cells in Graves' hyperthyroidism and ophthalmopathy. MiXCR, applied by TCRdb to the multiplex PCR reads, yields one record per CDR3 protein. The table shows about 420,000 distinct CDR3 sequences, with approximately 14% occurring only once. Specimen: blood. These receptors originate from a woman aged 18 to 35 with Graves' hyperthyroidism. Each CDR3 is given with its conserved first and last residue.

V gene,CDR3 protein
TRBV7-9,CASSPPSDEKLFF
TRBV11-2,CASSLDHSYEQYF
TRBV30,CAWSVWDKSSYNEQFF
TRBV12-3/TRBV12-4,CASSPPDRSSNQPQHF
TRBV18,CASSPYRDSYEQYF
TRBV11-2,CASRVRRGSNTEAFF
TRBV27,CASSSSALQPDTQYF
TRBV12-3/TRBV12-4,CASSWDRGAATNEKLFF
TRBV7-7,CASSPSEGDEKLFF
TRBV7-3,CASSPDTHNEQFF
TRBV9,CASSPTGGYETQYF
TRBV19,CASSIGTTTYEQYF
TRBV11-2,CASSLDRDRGSIEQFF
TRBV5-1,CASSGRDRASYNEQFF
TRBV4-1,CASGRDANTGELFF
TRBV12-3/TRBV12-4,CASSLSGRDTGELFF
TRBV5-1,CASSLGDRGNIQYF
TRBV7-9,CASQGASSNEQFF
TRBV9,CASSVLGSSGNTIYF
TRBV28,CASSLPPSGGGETQYF
TRBV12-3/TRBV12-4,CASTLAGVPGEQFF
TRBV6-1,CASTLMQGYYGYTF
TRBV7-2,CASSLERGLDSPLHF
TRBV2,CASSIQTAEAFF
TRBV27,CASSLGTQAFF
TRBV5-5,CASSSRAGASYNEQFF
TRBV3-1,CASSQEGGSQNTEAFF
TRBV2,CASIDDRDPANEQYF
TRBV18,CASSPRDLNTEAFF
TRBV19,CASPGTGLGYEQYF
TRBV5-1,CASSFGLKYEQYF
TRBV29-1,CSVRRDSVYEQYF
TRBV12-3/TRBV12-4,CATSEGRGSSYEQYF
TRBV28,CASSLRGPVYNEKFF
TRBV2,CASSAVGSGNTIYF
TRBV20-1,CSARGPLAGRTYEQYF
TRBV9,CASSVGGGGYNEQFF
TRBV9,CASKGPGTTFEQYF
TRBV19,CASSEGYQPQHF
TRBV6-2/TRBV6-3,CASSYSGGDYGYTF
TRBV2,CASSGGTGGINIQYF
TRBV7-9,CASSSTSGINDEQFF
TRBV5-1,CASSLPQAGEYEQYF
TRBV13,CAGSPRTSGRGYEQFF
TRBV6-1,CASDSFFSEQYF
TRBV5-1,CASSPGIRGDTQYF
TRBV2,CASRTGTGGLNEQFF
TRBV7-8,CASSPYRAKGEQYF
TRBV19,CASTRRDNTEAFF
TRBV20-1,CSANSSGRSDTQYF
TRBV20-1,CSAGPGSRDTDTQYF
TRBV7-8,CASSGLTGDWNEQFF